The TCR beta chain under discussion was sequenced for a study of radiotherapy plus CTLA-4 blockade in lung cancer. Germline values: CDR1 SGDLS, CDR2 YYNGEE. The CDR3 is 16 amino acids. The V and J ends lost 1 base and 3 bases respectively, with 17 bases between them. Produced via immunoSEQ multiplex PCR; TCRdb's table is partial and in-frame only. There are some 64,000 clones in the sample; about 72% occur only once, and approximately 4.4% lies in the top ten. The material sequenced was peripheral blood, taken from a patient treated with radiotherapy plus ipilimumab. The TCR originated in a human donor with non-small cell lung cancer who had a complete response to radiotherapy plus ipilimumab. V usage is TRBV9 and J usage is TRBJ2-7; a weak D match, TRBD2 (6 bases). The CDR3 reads CASSVQAGTGGYEQYF. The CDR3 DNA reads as TGTGCCAGCAGCGTACAGGCCGGGACCGGGGGCTACGAGCAGTACTTC.